Below are 32 T cell receptor beta chains sequenced from a single sample in a study of liver allograft versus peripheral blood T cells. As for the study in general: The authors compared T cell receptor repertoires in transplanted livers with those in the peripheral blood of recipients.

One entry per CDR3 protein, called by TCRdb with MiXCR from the reads. The sample lists about 1,100 distinct CDR3 sequences, around 19% occurring once. The receptors stem from a human patient who had a liver transplant. Some of the T cells might come from the graft donor.

This clonotype is termed large. The chain carries TRBV20-1 and TRBJ2-5; D is unclear. Germline values: CDR1 DFQATT, CDR2 SNEGSKA (reference sequence). Trimming took 2 bases from V and 3 from J, leaving 10 bases between them. The CDR3 loop spans 13 amino acids. DNA for the CDR3: TGCAGTGCTAGACCCTACGGAGAAGAGACCCAGTACTTC. Protein sequence: CSARPYGEETQYF.

The sample holds many counts of this clonotype. This chain uses TRBV25-1 with TRBJ2-7; 10 bases map to TRBD2. After removal of 5 bases from V and 1 base from J, the junction contained 2 bases not matched to a gene. CDR3 length equals 14 residues. Germline lookup yields CDR1 MGHDK and CDR2 SYGVNS. The chain's CDR3 is CASSLSGRSYEQYF. The CDR3 coding sequence is TGTGCCAGCAGTCTTAGCGGGAGGTCCTACGAGCAGTACTTC.

This clonotype is medium-sized. The chain links TRBV29-1 to TRBJ1-4; D unclear. V was clipped by 5 bases and J by 8 bases, with 18 bases between them. Germline CDR1 reads SQVTM; CDR2 reads ANQGSEA. The CDR3 is 14 amino acids. The CDR3 loop reads CSVSSGPGEEKLFF. The CDR3 bases are TGCAGCGTTAGTTCCGGCCCTGGCGAGGAAAAACTGTTTTTT.

In this sample, this clonotype is medium-sized. The chain links TRBV19 to TRBJ1-5; D perhaps matches TRBD1 (6 bases). The CDR3 has 16 residues. Germline-derived CDR1 and CDR2 are LNHDA and SQIVND (reference sequence). Deletions cut 2 bases from V and 4 bases from J, with 15 bases between. The CDR3 spells CASSIQRLGGNQPQHF. In DNA, the CDR3 is TGTGCCAGTAGTATACAACGACTAGGGGGGAATCAGCCCCAGCATTTT. The whole variable domain, filled in from reference TRBV19 and TRBJ1-5, reads DGGITQSPKYLFRKEGQNVTLSCEQNLNHDAMYWYRQDPGQGLRLIYYSQIVNDFQKGDIAEGYSVSREKKESFPLTVTSAQKNPTAFYLCASSIQRLGGNQPQHFGDGTRLSIL.

Of note for this clonotype: A far larger clone is just one base off, so this is likely a read error. This sequence joins TRBV27 and TRBJ2-7; possible D gene TRBD2, 5 bases. This CDR3 is 15 amino acids long. V was pared by 2 bases and J by 7 bases, with 18 bases between. CDR1 and CDR2 from the germline V gene are MNHEY and SMNVEV (reference sequence). Here the CDR3 reads CASSLTRGLLNEQYF. CDR3 nucleotide sequence: TGTGCCAGCAGTTTAACTCGCGGACTCCTCAATGAGCAGTACTTC.

Concerning this clonotype: The likely explanation is a read error, given a far larger clone one base away. The chain uses TRBV10-1 and TRBJ2-1; D is undetermined. TRBJ2-7 matches the DNA end more closely, so the J call is doubtful. The length of the CDR3 is 15 residues. Germline V gives CDR1 WNHNN, CDR2 SYGVQD (reference sequence). As DNA, the CDR3 is TGCGCCAGCAGTCGAGACAAACACTTTCTGTACAAGCAGTACTTC. This translates into CASSRDKHFLYKQYF.

By its share, this clonotype is medium-sized. V and J are TRBV27 and TRBJ2-6; D uncertain. Germline V CDR1 and CDR2: MNHEY, SMNVEV (reference sequence). CDR3 length: 13 residues. V lost 2 bases to trimming and J lost 3 bases, with 2 bases between them. For the CDR3, the DNA is TGTGCCAGCAGTTTAAGTGGGGCCAACGTCCTGACTTTC. This encodes CASSLSGANVLTF.

The chain combines TRBV24-1 with TRBJ2-7; D is possibly TRBD1 (7 bases). The CDR3 runs 13 residues. V lost 7 bases and J lost 6, with 15 bases in between. Germline CDR1 is KGHDR and CDR2 is SFDVKD. CDR3 coding DNA: TGTGCCACCAGCCACAGGGGACTTCGCGAGCAGTACTTC. Protein sequence: CATSHRGLREQYF.

This clonotype was found many times. This sequence joins TRBV6-6 and TRBJ2-3; TRBD2 matches 11 bases. Trimming at V came to 0 bases and at J to 2 bases, leaving 4 bases not matched to a gene. Germline CDR1 reads MNHNY; CDR2 reads SVGAGI (reference sequence). The CDR3 is made up of 17 amino acids. In DNA, the CDR3 is TGTGCCAGCAGTTACTCGATAGCGGGAGGGTACACAGATACGCAGTATTTT. Its protein product is CASSYSIAGGYTDTQYF.

This clonotype is medium-sized in the sample. DNA for the CDR3: TGTGCCAGCAGTTTATTCGACGAATCCTACGAGCAGTACTTC. Translating it yields CASSLFDESYEQYF. The rearrangement uses TRBV28 and TRBJ2-7; no firm D call. CDR1 is MDHEN, CDR2 SYDVKM, per germline. The V end lost 1 base, the J end lost 1 base, and 8 bases lay between the germline ends. There are 14 residues in the CDR3.

In its sample, this clonotype is medium-sized. The chain employs TRBV7-9 and TRBJ2-7; unclear D gene. The CDR3 covers 13 residues. Trimming shortened V by 5 bases and J by 0 bases, and 8 bases separated the two germline ends. Germline CDR1 and CDR2: SEHNR and FQNEAQ (reference sequence). CDR3 amino acids: CASSPGHSYEQYF. CDR3 DNA sequence: TGTGCCAGCAGCCCTGGGCACTCCTACGAGCAGTACTTC.

V gene TRBV6-2 or TRBV6-3 combines with J gene TRBJ2-7; D could derive from TRBD1 or TRBD2 (5 bases each). The CDR3 consists of 13 residues. CDR1 MNHEY and CDR2 SVGEGT come from the germline V gene. V lost 5 bases to trimming and J lost 4 bases, with 12 bases between them. As DNA, the CDR3 is TGTGCCAGCAGTGTAGGGGACGCATACGAGCAGTACTTC. Its translation: CASSVGDAYEQYF.

Details on this clonotype: A single base is all that separates this from a far larger clone, so a read error is likely. V and J are TRBV6-2 or TRBV6-3 and TRBJ1-6; D is undetermined. Deletions cut 2 bases from V and 0 bases from J, with 8 bases between. Germline V CDR1 and CDR2: MNHEY, SVGEGT. CDR3 size: 16 residues. The CDR3 nucleotides read TGTGCCAGCAGTTACCCTGGTCCCTCCTATAATTCACCCCTCCACTTT. Protein sequence: CASSYPGPSYNSPLHF.

This clonotype qualifies as medium-sized. The chain employs TRBV27 and TRBJ1-1; D possibly corresponds to TRBD1 (5 bases). Trimming left V 8 bases short and J 2 bases short, with 12 bases between. Germline V CDR1 and CDR2: MNHEY, SMNVEV (reference sequence). CDR3 size: 13 residues. CDR3 DNA: TGTGCCAGCCGGGGGGAACTTAACACTGAAGCTTTCTTT. This translates into CASRGELNTEAFF.

This clonotype has at least ten counts. The chain couples TRBV12-3 or TRBV12-4 to TRBJ2-7, with D perhaps TRBD1 (6 bases). V dropped 7 bases and J dropped 3 bases, with 19 bases sitting between them. The CDR3 is 15 amino acids. The DNA of the CDR3 is TGTGCCAGCAAACTTCCGGGACAACCCGTCTACGAGCAGTACTTC. This gives the protein CASKLPGQPVYEQYF.

This clonotype is labeled medium-sized. J is TRBJ1-1 and V is TRBV27; D unclear. Between the trimmed V and J ends, which lost 3 bases and 5 bases, there was a span of 4 bases. Germline values: CDR1 MNHEY, CDR2 SMNVEV (reference sequence). The CDR3 totals 11 residues. The chain's CDR3 is CASSFGTEAFF. The CDR3 DNA reads TGTGCCAGCAGTTTTGGGACTGAAGCTTTCTTT.

As regards this clonotype: The likely explanation is a read error, given a far larger clone one base away. This chain joins TRBV12-3 or TRBV12-4 and TRBJ1-2, with 9 nucleotides matching TRBD1. Losses at the gene ends were 6 bases for V and 4 bases for J; bases not matched to a gene: 12. The CDR3 covers 16 residues. CDR3 residues: CASSTTTGTGSYGYTF. The CDR3 region has the DNA TGTGCCAGCAGCACCACTACCGGGACAGGGAGCTATGGCTACACCTTC.

This clonotype is deemed medium-sized. The chain is built from TRBV14 and TRBJ2-7; D remains ambiguous. This CDR3 has 18 residues. Trimming pared 0 bases from V and 0 bases from J, leaving 18 bases between. Germline lookup yields CDR1 SGHDN and CDR2 FVKESK. CDR3 bases: TGTGCCAGCAGCCAAGATTACCGAGGCCTCGCTGACTCCTACGAGCAGTACTTC. Translated, it gives CASSQDYRGLADSYEQYF. Full variable domain (rest looked up from reference TRBV14 and TRBJ2-7): EAGVTQFPSHSVIEKGQTVTLRCDPISGHDNLYWYRRVMGKEIKFLLHFVKESKQDESGMPNNRFLAERTGGTYSTLKVQPAELEDSGVYFCASSQDYRGLADSYEQYFGPGTRLTVT.

This clonotype is medium-sized within its sample. This chain joins TRBV20-1 and TRBJ2-3; TRBD2 agrees at 8 bases. The ends lost 3 bases at V and 2 bases at J; junction bases unmatched: 7. The CDR3 runs 15 residues. Germline values: CDR1 DFQATT, CDR2 SNEGSKA (reference sequence). DNA for the CDR3: TGCAGTGCTAGGATACTAGCGGAGATCACAGATACGCAGTATTTT. Translated, it gives CSARILAEITDTQYF.

This clonotype was seen only a few times. V is TRBV5-1 and J is TRBJ2-3; 7 positions match TRBD2. CDR1 SGHRS and CDR2 YFSETQ come from the germline V gene. With 1 base clipped from V and 5 bases from J, the junction kept 7 bases outside the gene matches. This CDR3 comprises 15 residues. CDR3 sequence (DNA): TGCGCCAGCAGCTTGCCGGCGGGAGCTGTAGATACGCAGTATTTT. As protein: CASSLPAGAVDTQYF. Drawing the rest from reference TRBV5-1 and TRBJ2-3, the complete variable domain is KAGVTQTPRYLIKTRGQQVTLSCSPISGHRSVSWYQQTPGQGLQFLFEYFSETQRNKGNFPGRFSGRQFSNSRSEMNVSTLELGDSALYLCASSLPAGAVDTQYFGPGTRLTVL.

The chain combines TRBV28 with TRBJ2-3; 9 nucleotides line up with TRBD1. Germline CDR1 and CDR2: MDHEN and SYDVKM. The CDR3 totals 17 residues. V was clipped by 6 bases and J by 3 bases; unmatched bases: 13. CDR3 protein: CASSPSVRDRVTDTQYF. CDR3 nucleotide sequence: TGTGCCAGCAGCCCATCAGTCCGGGACAGGGTAACAGATACGCAGTATTTT.

This clonotype is labeled medium-sized. The chain combines TRBV6-1 with TRBJ2-7; 7 bases align to TRBD2. The CDR3 is made up of 14 amino acids. Germline CDR1 and CDR2: MNHNS and SASEGT. The V segment lost 5 bases and the J segment 2 bases; nucleotides outside the gene matches: 6. The CDR3 DNA is TGTGCCAGCAGTTGGGGGGGATCGACCTACGAGCAGTACTTC. It codes for CASSWGGSTYEQYF.

V and J are TRBV7-9 and TRBJ2-1; no clear D. CDR3 length: 13 residues. Germline CDR1 is SEHNR and CDR2 is FQNEAQ (reference sequence). Trimming stripped 0 bases from V and 2 bases from J, with 2 bases between. CDR3 nucleotides: TGTGCCAGCAGCTTAGCTACCTACAATGAGCAGTTCTTC. Protein sequence: CASSLATYNEQFF.

This clonotype is categorized as large. The chain combines TRBV6-5 with TRBJ1-2; the D gene is possibly TRBD1 (6 bases). Germline values: CDR1 MNHEY, CDR2 SVGAGI. The CDR3 has 12 amino acids. The ends were cut back, 11 bases at V and 8 bases at J, with 18 bases in the middle. DNA for the CDR3: TGTGCCTCGTCCCACGGGGGCGAGGGCTACACCTTC. Protein sequence: CASSHGGEGYTF.

The rearrangement uses TRBV5-5 and TRBJ2-3; 8 nucleotides agree with TRBD2. The junction had 17 bases not matched to a gene; V was cut back by 3 bases and J by 2 bases. This CDR3 is built from 19 residues. CDR1 SGHKS and CDR2 YYEKEE come from the germline V gene (reference sequence). The CDR3 region is CASSSWGLAGAIDTDTQYF. The DNA for the CDR3 is TGTGCCAGCAGCTCTTGGGGGCTAGCGGGCGCAATTGACACAGATACGCAGTATTTT.

By share, this clonotype ranks as hyperexpanded. This chain links TRBV6-2 or TRBV6-3 with TRBJ1-2; D is unresolved. The CDR3 runs 12 residues. Germline V lookup: CDR1 MNHEY, CDR2 SVGEGT. V was clipped by 2 bases and J by 6 bases, with 7 bases between them. CDR3 region: CASSYPDDGYTF. In DNA, the CDR3 is TGTGCCAGCAGTTACCCGGACGATGGCTACACCTTC.

By sample share, this clonotype is medium-sized. The chain combines TRBV6-2 or TRBV6-3 with TRBJ2-7; TRBD2 matches 8 bases. Germline V lookup: CDR1 MNHEY, CDR2 SVGEGT. This CDR3 is built from 16 residues. V dropped 4 bases and J dropped 5; count of bases not matched to a gene: 13. The CDR3 nucleotides read TGTGCCAGCAGTTGGGCCCCCAGCGGGAGAAACGACGAGCAGTACTTC. Amino acid sequence: CASSWAPSGRNDEQYF.

This clonotype is medium-sized in the sample. CDR3: CASSQGADEQYF. The CDR3 bases are TGTGCCAGCAGCCAGGGGGCCGACGAGCAGTACTTC. The chain links TRBV6-5 to TRBJ2-7, with TRBD1 matching 8 bases. V was pared by 6 bases and J by 5 bases, with 3 bases of the junction left unmatched. The V gene's germline CDR1 is MNHEY and CDR2 SVGAGI. This CDR3 contains 12 residues.

With regard to this clonotype: This may arise from a read error, as a much more abundant clone is one base away. The chain couples TRBV28 to TRBJ2-1; perhaps TRBD1 as D (5 bases). In germline, CDR1 is MDHEN, CDR2 SYDVKM. This CDR3 has 15 residues. The CDR3 nucleotides read TGTGCCAGCAGTTTAACAGGCAAGTTCTACTATGAGCAGTTCTTC. The encoded protein is CASSLTGKFYYEQFF.

In this sample, this clonotype is medium-sized. V and J are TRBV6-5 and TRBJ1-6; D possibly corresponds to TRBD1 (5 bases). This CDR3 has 14 amino acids. Germline V gene lookup returns CDR1 MNHEY and CDR2 SVGAGI. The V end lost 2 bases, the J end lost 8 bases, and 10 bases lay between the germline ends. The CDR3 loop reads CASSYGGRDSPLHF. CDR3 sequence (DNA): TGTGCCAGCAGTTACGGGGGAAGGGATTCACCCCTCCACTTT.

By share of the sample, this clonotype is medium-sized. V gene TRBV24-1 combines with J gene TRBJ1-3; D remains unclear. Deletions cut 0 bases from V and 9 bases from J, with 8 bases between. The length of the CDR3 is 13 residues. Germline values: CDR1 KGHDR, CDR2 SFDVKD. DNA for the CDR3: TGTGCCACCAGTGATTTGAGGGCCAGCACCATATATTTT. Translating it yields CATSDLRASTIYF.

Relative to its sample, this clonotype is medium-sized. This chain uses TRBV20-1 with TRBJ2-7, with D tentatively TRBD2 (5 bases). CDR1 is DFQATT, CDR2 SNEGSKA, per germline (reference sequence). The CDR3 is made up of 14 amino acids. Trimming shortened V by 5 bases and J by 0 bases, and 14 bases separated the two germline ends. The CDR3 DNA reads TGCAGTGCTCCCGAGACGGGGAGCTCCTACGAGCAGTACTTC. Its translation is CSAPETGSSYEQYF.